This T cell receptor beta chain was obtained from a study of blood T cell repertoires in COVID-19. Repertoires were generated with immunoSEQ multiplex PCR, while TCRdb's copy carries only in-frame clones and drops some. The sample lists some 200,000 clones, roughly 87% occurring once. This CDR3 has 15 residues. V lost 3 bases, J lost 4 bases, and 6 bases stayed unmatched. Germline V lookup: CDR1 MDHEN, CDR2 SYDVKM. The sample comprised PBMCs or T cells enriched from blood (not recorded which). The rearrangement joins TRBV28 to TRBJ2-3; TRBD2 matches at 8 bases. The TCR originated in a man aged 25 to 45 in a cohort exposed to, infected with or recovered from COVID-19 (not recorded which). Here the CDR3 DNA reads TGTGCCAGCAGTTTTAAAGGGCGGGGGGCAGATACGCAGTATTTT. Protein sequence: CASSFKGRGADTQYF.